This T cell receptor beta chain originates from a study of CD8+ T cells in alopecia areata. Study-level findings and limits: Lesional scalp, especially alopecia totalis/universalis, showed higher clonality than normal scalp.

The length of the CDR3 is 14 residues. Per the germline V gene, CDR1 is SGHRS and CDR2 is YFSETQ. Trimming took 4 bases from V and 5 from J; bases not matched to a gene: 9. In this sample, this clone turned up once. Antigen: not known. Sequencing relied on a cDNA template that was reverse transcribed from extracted RNA. TCRdb keeps only in-frame clones here, not all; method: immunoSEQ multiplex PCR. The table shows about 140,000 clones, with more than 85% occurring only once. Treatment indicated: oral pan-JAK inhibitor, 5-10 mg twice daily. Sampling of alopecia areata patients yielded lesional scalp punch biopsies as well as peripheral blood.

This clonotype originated in a human donor with alopecia areata. The chain uses TRBV5-1 and TRBJ2-7, with 7 bases aligning to TRBD1. Sample: CD8+ T cells sorted from blood, taken at week 4, from a patient treated with tofacitinib. DNA of the CDR3: TGCGCCAGCAGCAATAGACAGGGTTCCAACGAGCAGTACTTC. Its protein is CASSNRQGSNEQYF. Looking up the rest from reference TRBV5-1 and TRBJ2-7 gives the full variable domain: KAGVTQTPRYLIKTRGQQVTLSCSPISGHRSVSWYQQTPGQGLQFLFEYFSETQRNKGNFPGRFSGRQFSNSRSEMNVSTLELGDSALYLCASSNRQGSNEQYFGPGTRLTVT.